Listed below are T cell receptor beta chains from one sample, sequenced in a study of blood T cell repertoires in COVID-19. Sequencing used immunoSEQ multiplex PCR; TCRdb keeps in-frame clones, though not all of them. The sample lists 150,000 or so clones, 85% to 90% occurring once. Sequenced: peripheral blood. These receptors were collected from a man younger than 30 with COVID-19, enrolled during active disease. Both conserved end residues are trimmed from each CDR3.

TRBV6-2/TRBV6-3,ASSDLSGAGDEQF
TRBV5-1,ASSLAAGRLGTGELF
TRBV2,ASSTGLLNTEAF
TRBV7-6,ASSLGLAGGPGEQY
TRBV6-6,ASSYLFREGRY
TRBV5-1,ASSLKGGRTGELF
TRBV7-2,ASSFFPTGDYGYT
TRBV7-6,ASSFTSGTDTQY
TRBV6-6,ASSVGTGVSEQY
TRBV10-3,AARPGLGADTQY
TRBV7-9,ASSGASSYEQY
TRBV10-2,ASRFDRVGEQY
TRBV10-3,AIRTGGGYEQY
TRBV3-1/TRBV3-2,ASSQYSRNGYT
TRBV9,ASSVRMDRDEAF
TRBV6-1,ASRETSGRPGETQY
TRBV15,ATSRGTSGWTGELF
TRBV11-2,ASSLDLAGGRAGEQF
TRBV5-1,ASSFIAGGSYEQY
TRBV21-1,ASSKALRLAAYNEQF
TRBV19,ASSFRNEQY
TRBV5-1,ASSKASGRINEQF
TRBV28,ASSKSGTGVEKLF
TRBV6-6,ASSYSVLAGYNEQF
TRBV7-9,ASSTPSGSPLH